This TCR beta chain was obtained from a study of blood T cell repertoires in COVID-19. Trimming removed 1 base at V and 7 bases at J, with 11 bases between. The CDR3 length is 13 residues. Looked up from germline, CDR1 is SNHLY and CDR2 is FYNNEI. Membership in each cohort depended on participant-reported clinical history. Original analysis: Using reference gene primer amplification, nucleated cell counts were estimated. The table came from immunoSEQ multiplex PCR; TCRdb's copy has only in-frame clones and leaves some out. That table gives V, J and clone size, and the DNA gave D and trimming. The table has roughly 140,000 clones, about 86% seen once.

This TCR was sampled from a man aged 45 to 65 who had recovered from COVID-19. The specimen sequenced was PBMCs or T cells enriched from blood (not recorded which). V usage is TRBV2 and J usage is TRBJ2-7, with a possible D match to TRBD2 (5 bases). CDR3 residues: CASSEESWREQYF. CDR3 DNA: TGTGCCAGCAGTGAAGAGTCCTGGAGGGAGCAGTACTTC.